The 20 T cell receptor beta chains in this list originate from one sample, sequenced in a study of Graves' ophthalmopathy and Graves' hyperthyroidism. Amplified material comprised TCR beta CDR3 regions derived from RNA transcripts. An initial RT-PCR round employing HTBI primers preceded a second-round multiplex PCR. TCRdb passed the multiplex PCR reads through MiXCR, listing each CDR3 protein once. The data show over a million distinct CDR3 sequences, about 36% seen once. Material: peripheral blood or thyroid tissue (not recorded which). The receptor source for this set is an adult man with Graves' hyperthyroidism.

This clonotype came up many times. The chain couples TRBV4-3 to TRBJ1-2; D is possibly TRBD1 (5 bases). V lost 0 bases and J 2 bases, leaving 13 bases between the germline ends. CDR1 is LGHNA, CDR2 YSLEER, per germline. CDR3 size: 16 residues. CDR3 sequence: CASSQDLATVNYGYTF. The CDR3 nucleotides are TGCGCCAGCAGCCAAGATCTGGCGACAGTGAACTATGGCTACACCTTC.

The chain carries TRBV20-1 and TRBJ1-6; D ambiguous. Germline V gene lookup returns CDR1 DFQATT and CDR2 SNEGSKA (reference sequence). V was cut by 6 bases and J by 5 bases, with 20 bases left in between. There are 16 residues in the CDR3. The CDR3 protein is CSATAFRVSHNSPLHF. CDR3 nucleotide sequence: TGCAGTGCAACAGCGTTCAGAGTATCCCATAATTCACCCCTCCACTTT.

CDR3 sequence (DNA): TGTGCCAGCAGTGAAGACGGGACAGCCAGAGGCTATGGCTACACCTTC. It specifies CASSEDGTARGYGYTF. This rearrangement joins TRBV2 to TRBJ1-2; 7 nucleotides agree with TRBD1. Germline V gene lookup returns CDR1 SNHLY and CDR2 FYNNEI. J lost 4 bases, V lost 1 base, and 9 bases had no gene match. CDR3 length equals 16 residues.

This clonotype was seen repeatedly, ten times or more. V usage is TRBV10-3 and J usage is TRBJ2-7, with 10 bases aligning to TRBD1. CDR1 is ENHRY and CDR2 is SYGVKD in the germline V gene. Unmatched junction bases numbered 11, after V lost 3 bases and J lost 6 bases. The CDR3 consists of 16 residues. CDR3 sequence reads: CAISEGDRGRTSEQYF. The CDR3 bases are TGTGCCATCAGTGAAGGAGACAGGGGGCGAACCTCCGAGCAGTACTTC.

The gene calls are TRBV20-1 and TRBJ1-5; a possible D gene is TRBD1 (6 bases). V was shortened by 2 bases and J by 3 bases, with 11 bases between the two germline ends. CDR1 DFQATT and CDR2 SNEGSKA come from the germline V gene (reference sequence). The CDR3 covers 14 residues. This CDR3 reads CSARNNRVNQPQHF. The CDR3 DNA follows: TGCAGTGCTAGAAATAACAGGGTCAATCAGCCCCAGCATTTT.

The sample holds a few counts of this clonotype. This chain links TRBV7-9 with TRBJ2-7; D is unresolved. CDR1 and CDR2 from the germline V gene are SEHNR and FQNEAQ (reference sequence). This CDR3 spans 15 amino acids. The V end lost 6 bases, the J end lost 0 bases, and 15 bases lay between the germline ends. CDR3 in DNA: TGTGCCAGCAGATTATATCCGGCAAGCTCCTACGAGCAGTACTTC. Encoded protein: CASRLYPASSYEQYF.

The chain couples TRBV6-2 or TRBV6-3 to TRBJ1-5, with D maybe TRBD1 (6 bases). The CDR3 is 17 amino acids. CDR1 and CDR2 from the germline V gene are MNHEY and SVGEGT. V dropped 0 bases and J dropped 5 bases, with 17 bases sitting between them. CDR3 protein: CASSYSIRGNRDQPQHF. The CDR3 region has the DNA TGTGCCAGCAGTTACTCGATAAGAGGGAACAGGGATCAGCCCCAGCATTTT.

This chain connects TRBV6-5 to TRBJ1-1, with a tentative D call TRBD1 (5 bases). Germline V lookup: CDR1 MNHEY, CDR2 SVGAGI. V was cut by 10 bases and J by 1 base, with 13 bases left in between. The CDR3 spans 13 residues. The CDR3 bases are TGTGCCATCTCTCGGGGCGGGAACACTGAAGCTTTCTTT. It is translated as CAISRGGNTEAFF.

The chain has TRBV7-2 and TRBJ2-7, with TRBD2 matching 7 bases. The CDR3 is 15 residues long. Germline V lookup: CDR1 SGHTA, CDR2 FQGNSA. After removal of 2 bases from V and 1 base from J, the junction contained 5 bases not matched to a gene. The CDR3 nucleotides read TGTGCCAGCAGCTTACGCCTGGGAGGGTCCTACGAGCAGTACTTC. Amino acids: CASSLRLGGSYEQYF.

The gene calls are TRBV2 and TRBJ2-5, with 12 bases fitting TRBD2. Unmatched junction bases numbered 11, after V lost 4 bases and J lost 11 bases. Germline assignment: CDR1 SNHLY and CDR2 FYNNEI. This CDR3 contains 15 residues. Here the CDR3 reads CASSGGLAGSGEQYF. The CDR3 DNA reads as TGTGCCAGCAGTGGTGGACTAGCGGGATCGGGGGAGCAGTACTTC.

This clonotype was seen many times. V usage is TRBV19 and J usage is TRBJ1-5; TRBD1 agrees at 9 bases. This CDR3 is 12 amino acids long. Trimming took 10 bases from V and 6 from J; bases not matched to a gene: 4. CDR1 is LNHDA and CDR2 is SQIVND in the germline V gene (reference sequence). Here the CDR3 reads CAIQGAGQPQHF. In nucleotides, the CDR3 is TGTGCCATACAGGGGGCTGGTCAGCCCCAGCATTTT.

This clonotype appeared many times. The chain is built from TRBV7-9 and TRBJ1-1, with 7 bases matching TRBD1. The CDR3 is made up of 13 amino acids. Losses at the gene ends were 5 bases for V and 2 bases for J; bases not matched to a gene: 2. The germline gives CDR1 SEHNR, CDR2 FQNEAQ (reference sequence). CDR3: CASSRGLNTEAFF. The CDR3 DNA follows: TGTGCCAGCAGCAGGGGGCTCAACACTGAAGCTTTCTTT.

This clonotype was counted only a few times. The V gene is TRBV4-2, the J gene TRBJ1-2; D gene unclear. Germline V CDR1 and CDR2: LGHNA, YNFKEQ. The V and J ends lost 0 bases and 2 bases respectively, with 7 bases between them. CDR3 size: 14 residues. CDR3 coding DNA: TGTGCCAGCAGCCAAGATGCAGGAAACTATGGCTACACCTTC. It yields the protein CASSQDAGNYGYTF.

As DNA, the CDR3 is TGCAGTGCTAGATCCTGGGACTTATACGAGCAGTACTTC. Amino acids: CSARSWDLYEQYF. The chain joins TRBV20-1 to TRBJ2-7; TRBD2 might be the D (6 bases). CDR3 length: 13 residues. Germline V gene lookup returns CDR1 DFQATT and CDR2 SNEGSKA (reference sequence). With 2 bases removed from V and 4 bases from J, the gap between germline ends came to 12 bases.

This clonotype occurred a few times. A read error may produce the germline difference seen at one junction end. The rearrangement joins TRBV29-1 to TRBJ2-5; tentative D call: TRBD1 (6 bases). Per germline, CDR1 SQVTM and CDR2 ANQGSEA. The CDR3 is 12 residues long. CDR3 sequence reads: CASGDRQETQYF. The CDR3 nucleotides read TGTGCCAGCGGAGACAGGCAAGAGACCCAGTACTTC.

On this clonotype: A single base separates this from a much larger clone, so it may be a read error. The chain employs TRBV10-3 and TRBJ1-2; TRBD1 is a possible D gene (6 bases). V lost 10 bases to trimming and J lost 7 bases, with 25 bases between them. Germline CDR1 reads ENHRY; CDR2 reads SYGVKD. This CDR3 spans 15 amino acids. CDR3 in amino acids: CATTLMGAGDSGYTF. CDR3 DNA sequence: TGTGCCACCACTCTGATGGGCGCAGGGGATAGTGGCTACACCTTC.

The chain employs TRBV2 and TRBJ1-2; D is perhaps TRBD1 (5 bases). Germline CDR1 and CDR2: SNHLY and FYNNEI. This CDR3 contains 15 residues. V was cut by 0 bases and J by 4 bases, with 12 bases left in between. The CDR3 sequence: CASSEAGGFGYGYTF. The DNA of the CDR3 is TGTGCCAGCAGTGAAGCTGGGGGTTTCGGCTATGGCTACACCTTC. The variable domain in full, with the rest retrieved from reference TRBV2 and TRBJ1-2, is EPEVTQTPSHQVTQMGQEVILRCVPISNHLYFYWYRQILGQKVEFLVSFYNNEISEKSEIFDDQFSVERPDGSNFTLKIRSTKLEDSAMYFCASSEAGGFGYGYTFGSGTRLTVV.

The V and J genes are TRBV7-9 and TRBJ2-3; the match to TRBD2 covers 10 bases. The CDR3 contains 14 residues. With V trimmed by 9 bases and J by 3 bases, 6 bases remained unmatched. CDR1 is SEHNR and CDR2 is FQNEAQ in the germline V gene (reference sequence). Here the CDR3 DNA reads TGTGCCAGTAAACCTAGCGGGGGAACAGATACGCAGTATTTT. Its translation: CASKPSGGTDTQYF. Combining the CDR3 with reference TRBV7-9 and TRBJ2-3 gives the whole variable domain DTGVSQNPRHKITKRGQNVTFRCDPISEHNRLYWYRQTLGQGPEFLTYFQNEAQLEKSRLLSDRFSAERPKGSFSTLEIQRTEQGDSAMYLCASKPSGGTDTQYFGPGTRLTVL.

The table lists this clonotype with many counts. The chain employs TRBV29-1 and TRBJ2-7; perhaps TRBD2 as D (6 bases). Trimming cost V 7 bases and J 11 bases, with 15 bases left between them. Germline loops: CDR1 SQVTM, CDR2 ANQGSEA. The CDR3 extends over 10 amino acids. As DNA, the CDR3 is TGCAGCGGTCTCGGGCGGGAAAAGTACTTC. It specifies CSGLGREKYF.

This clonotype was picked up a small number of times. V usage is TRBV7-8 and J usage is TRBJ1-5; 12 nucleotides align to TRBD1. The length of the CDR3 is 20 residues. CDR1 and CDR2 (germline): SGHVS, FQNEAQ. Trimming at V came to 0 bases and at J to 5 bases, leaving 14 bases not matched to a gene. CDR3 sequence (DNA): TGTGCCAGCAGCTTAGCAAGATACCCGGGACAGGGGGCAGCCCATCAGCCCCAGCATTTT. Translation: CASSLARYPGQGAAHQPQHF.